The T cell receptor (beta chain) under discussion was sequenced for a study of cytomegalovirus exposure and HLA in healthy donors. Study-wide context: Prior work identified more than 90 million unique TCR beta sequences in 190 million or so T cells. Study results and limitations: As a later analysis showed, several of the most significant clusters appeared to be linked to common viral pathogens.

The PCR used 60 Vbeta and 13 Jbeta primers. Repertoires were generated with immunoSEQ multiplex PCR, while TCRdb's copy carries only in-frame clones and drops some. In the table there are a few hundred thousand clones, more than 60% of which are singletons. For this clone: Its cognate antigen is unknown.

J was trimmed by 8 bases and V by 0 bases; bases with no gene match: 1. Germline CDR1 is SGHRS and CDR2 is YFSETQ. The CDR3 length is 12 residues. The clonotype comes from a woman in her 30s in good health and CMV-seronegative. The sequencing input was PBMCs. This chain uses TRBV5-1 with TRBJ1-1, with 7 bases lining up with TRBD1. The CDR3 protein is CASSLEGAEAFF. Here the CDR3 DNA reads TGCGCCAGCAGCTTGGAGGGGGCGGAAGCTTTCTTT.